This record concerns one T cell receptor beta chain sequence. The data are from a study of blood T cell repertoires in COVID-19. On the study more broadly: Sites across the United States, Italy and Spain contributed samples from acute and convalescent COVID-19. Sources were T cells, B-cell-depleted T cells, or PBMCs; the material itself was cDNA or gDNA.

Authors' analysis steps: Nucleated cell number was recorded as an estimate derived from reference gene primer amplification. Using immunoSEQ multiplex PCR, the repertoire was profiled, and TCRdb retains in-frame clones only, with some absent. V, J and clone size were drawn from that table, and D and trimming were deduced from the DNA. The sample has 300,000 to 450,000 clones, roughly 90% seen once. Participant ages covered about 18 to 95 years across some 25 US areas. Germline V gene lookup returns CDR1 SGHDT and CDR2 YYEEEE. Trimming removed 4 bases at V and 9 bases at J, with 18 bases between. The CDR3 has 14 residues.

The source of this sequence is a woman aged 25 to 39 who had recovered from COVID-19. This chain links TRBV5-6 with TRBJ2-3, with D maybe TRBD2 (5 bases). The sample comprised PBMCs or T cells enriched from blood (not recorded which). CDR3 sequence reads: CASSPARGLVTQYF. The CDR3 DNA sequence: TGTGCCAGCAGCCCGGCACGGGGTTTGGTCACGCAGTATTTT.